This T cell receptor (beta chain) was recovered during a study of PD-1 blockade in mismatch repair-deficient tumors. Study background: Patients had fewer than 15 mismatch repair-deficient cancer types and were previously treated and progressing.

Generated by immunoSEQ multiplex PCR, the TCRdb table keeps only in-frame clones and is missing some. The profile covers 50,000 to 75,000 clones, with about nine tenths appearing a single time and more than 11% taken by the ten largest. PCR or immunohistochemistry showed mismatch repair deficiency in every enrolled patient. TCR sequencing covered a few patients who responded to pembrolizumab. The V and J ends lost 3 bases and 0 bases respectively, with 9 bases between them. The germline gives CDR1 MNHEY, CDR2 SMNVEV (reference sequence). The CDR3 covers 15 residues. The chain uses TRBV27 and TRBJ1-5; D is possibly TRBD1 (5 bases). Sequencing was performed on peripheral blood, taken 52 weeks after starting pembrolizumab. The receptor's source is an adult with mismatch repair-deficient cancer. In nucleotides, the CDR3 is TGTGCCAGCAGTTTGGGACTATATAGCAATCAGCCCCAGCATTTT. Translating gives CASSLGLYSNQPQHF.